This paragraph covers one T cell receptor beta chain sequence. As yet, its antigen is unknown. This specimen belongs to a study of siplizumab effects on memory and regulatory T cells. TCRdb keeps only in-frame clones here, not all; method: immunoSEQ multiplex PCR. The sample has 55,000 to 70,000 clones; roughly 93% are singletons. Study-level points and caveats: Siplizumab produced a significant reduction in alloreactive sequences that were traceable to unstimulated CD4+ memory cells. The authors could not assign a naive or memory phenotype to roughly 75-96% of proliferating CD4+ or CD8+ clones. Just a small share of alloreactive clones was traced back to unstimulated subsets. Naive T cells looked more diverse than memory cells, and they looked like major contributors to the alloresponse.

V dropped 2 bases and J dropped 7 bases, with 11 bases sitting between them. The CDR3 is 14 amino acids. Germline V gives CDR1 MNHEY, CDR2 SVGAGI. The TCR originated in a human donor in good health. The sample comprised CD8+ T cells sorted from blood. V gene TRBV6-5 combines with J gene TRBJ2-2, with a weak D call TRBD1 (6 bases). The CDR3 coding sequence is TGTGCCAGCAGTTACACAGGGCTAGGCGGGGAGCTGTTTTTT. Residues: CASSYTGLGGELFF.